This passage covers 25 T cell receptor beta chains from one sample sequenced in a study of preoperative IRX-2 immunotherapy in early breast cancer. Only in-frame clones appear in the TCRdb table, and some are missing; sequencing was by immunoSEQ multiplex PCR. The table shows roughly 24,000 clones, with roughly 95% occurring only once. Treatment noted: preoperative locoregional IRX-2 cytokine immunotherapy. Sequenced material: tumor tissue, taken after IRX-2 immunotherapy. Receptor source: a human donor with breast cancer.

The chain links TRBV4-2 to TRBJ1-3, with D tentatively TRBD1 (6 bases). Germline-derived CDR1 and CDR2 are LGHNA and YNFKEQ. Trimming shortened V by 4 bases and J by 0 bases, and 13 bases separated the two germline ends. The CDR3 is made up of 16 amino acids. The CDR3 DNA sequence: TGTGCCAGCAGCCGTATACAGGGAACCTCTGGAAACACCATATATTTT. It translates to CASSRIQGTSGNTIYF.

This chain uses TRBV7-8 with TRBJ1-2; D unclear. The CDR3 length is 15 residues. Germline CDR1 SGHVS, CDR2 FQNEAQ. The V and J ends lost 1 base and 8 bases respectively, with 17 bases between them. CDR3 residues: CASSLGTAHARGYTF. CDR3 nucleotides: TGTGCCAGCAGCTTAGGGACTGCCCATGCGCGGGGCTACACCTTC.

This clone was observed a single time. CDR3 amino acids: CASSQELEGISPLHF. CDR3 in DNA: TGTGCCAGCAGCCAAGAATTGGAGGGCATTTCACCCCTCCACTTT. The chain recombines TRBV4-2 with TRBJ1-6, with D unresolved. Germline V lookup: CDR1 LGHNA, CDR2 YNFKEQ. The ends were cut back, 0 bases at V and 9 bases at J, with 12 bases in the middle. The CDR3 has 15 residues.

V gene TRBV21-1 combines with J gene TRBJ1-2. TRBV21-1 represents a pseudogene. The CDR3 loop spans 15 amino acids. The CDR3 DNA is TGTGCCAGCAGCAAAGAGGCCCCGGGGGCCTATGGCTACACCTTC. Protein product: CASSKEAPGAYGYTF.

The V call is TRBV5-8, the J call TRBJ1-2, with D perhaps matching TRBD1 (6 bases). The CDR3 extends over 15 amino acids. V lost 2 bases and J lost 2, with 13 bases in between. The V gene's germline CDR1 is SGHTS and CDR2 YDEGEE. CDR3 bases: TGTGCCAGCAGCTTAAAAGACCAGGGGAACTATGGCTACACCTTC. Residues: CASSLKDQGNYGYTF.

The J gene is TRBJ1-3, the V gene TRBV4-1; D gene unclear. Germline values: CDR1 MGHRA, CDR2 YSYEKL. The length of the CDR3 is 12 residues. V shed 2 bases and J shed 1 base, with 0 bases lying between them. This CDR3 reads CASSQSGNTIYF. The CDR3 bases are TGCGCCAGCAGCCAATCTGGAAACACCATATATTTT.

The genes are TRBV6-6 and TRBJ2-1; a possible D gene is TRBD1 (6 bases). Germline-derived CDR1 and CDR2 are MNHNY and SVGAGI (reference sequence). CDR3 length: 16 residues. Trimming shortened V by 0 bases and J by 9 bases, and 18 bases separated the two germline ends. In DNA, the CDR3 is TGTGCCAGCAGTTACTCCGAAAGCAGGGGCCACGGTGAGCAGTTCTTC. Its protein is CASSYSESRGHGEQFF.

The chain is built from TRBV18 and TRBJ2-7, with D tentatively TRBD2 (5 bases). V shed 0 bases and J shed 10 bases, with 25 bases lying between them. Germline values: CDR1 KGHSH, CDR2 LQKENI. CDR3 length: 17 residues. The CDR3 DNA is TGTGCCAGCTCACCACCGGAGAGAGGAGGATGGTTCTCGGAACAGTACTTC. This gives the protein CASSPPERGGWFSEQYF.

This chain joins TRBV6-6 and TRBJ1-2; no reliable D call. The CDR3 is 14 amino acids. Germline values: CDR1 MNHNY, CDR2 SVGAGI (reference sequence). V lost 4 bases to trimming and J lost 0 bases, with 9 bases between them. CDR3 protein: CASSSVESNYGYTF. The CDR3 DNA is TGTGCCAGCAGTTCCGTCGAGTCTAACTATGGCTACACCTTC.

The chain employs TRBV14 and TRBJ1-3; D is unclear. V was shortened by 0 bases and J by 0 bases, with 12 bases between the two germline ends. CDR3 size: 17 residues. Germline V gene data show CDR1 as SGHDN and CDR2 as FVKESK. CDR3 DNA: TGTGCCAGCAGCCAAGATCAGGACCGGTACTCTGGAAACACCATATATTTT. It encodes CASSQDQDRYSGNTIYF.

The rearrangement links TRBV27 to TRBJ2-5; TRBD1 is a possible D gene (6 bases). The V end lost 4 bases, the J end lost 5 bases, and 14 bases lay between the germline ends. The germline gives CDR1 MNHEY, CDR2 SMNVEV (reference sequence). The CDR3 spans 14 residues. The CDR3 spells CASSWTVSTETQYF. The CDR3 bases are TGTGCCAGCAGTTGGACAGTGAGCACGGAGACCCAGTACTTC.

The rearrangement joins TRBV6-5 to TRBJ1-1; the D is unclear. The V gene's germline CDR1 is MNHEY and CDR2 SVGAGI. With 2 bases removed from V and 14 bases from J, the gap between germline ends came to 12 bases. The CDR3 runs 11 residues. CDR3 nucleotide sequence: TGTGCCAGCAGTTACGGCCGTCGTCGCTTCTTT. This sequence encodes CASSYGRRRFF.

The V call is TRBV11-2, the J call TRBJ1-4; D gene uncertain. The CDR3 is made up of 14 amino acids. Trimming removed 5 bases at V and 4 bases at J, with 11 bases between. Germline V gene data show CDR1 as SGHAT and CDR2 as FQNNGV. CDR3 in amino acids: CASSTGNLNEKLFF. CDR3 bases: TGTGCCAGCAGCACCGGGAACCTTAATGAAAAACTGTTTTTT.

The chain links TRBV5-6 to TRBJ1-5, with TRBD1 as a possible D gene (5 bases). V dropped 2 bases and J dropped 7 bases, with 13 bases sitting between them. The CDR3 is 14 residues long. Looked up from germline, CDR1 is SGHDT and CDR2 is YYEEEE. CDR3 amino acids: CASSFTGGYQPQHF. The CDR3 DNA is TGTGCCAGCAGCTTTACGGGGGGATACCAGCCCCAGCATTTT.

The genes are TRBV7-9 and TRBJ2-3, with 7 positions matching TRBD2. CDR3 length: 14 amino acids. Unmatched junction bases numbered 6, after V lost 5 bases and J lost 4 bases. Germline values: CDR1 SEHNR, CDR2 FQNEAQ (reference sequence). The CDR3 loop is CASSGTTSPDTQYF. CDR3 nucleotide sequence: TGTGCCAGCAGCGGGACGACTAGCCCAGATACGCAGTATTTT.

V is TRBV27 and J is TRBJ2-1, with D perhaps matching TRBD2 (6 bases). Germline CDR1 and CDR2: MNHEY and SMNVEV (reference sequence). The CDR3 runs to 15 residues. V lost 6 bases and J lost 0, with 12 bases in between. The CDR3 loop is CASSTAGRSYNEQFF. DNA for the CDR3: TGTGCCAGCAGCACTGCGGGGCGCTCCTACAATGAGCAGTTCTTC.

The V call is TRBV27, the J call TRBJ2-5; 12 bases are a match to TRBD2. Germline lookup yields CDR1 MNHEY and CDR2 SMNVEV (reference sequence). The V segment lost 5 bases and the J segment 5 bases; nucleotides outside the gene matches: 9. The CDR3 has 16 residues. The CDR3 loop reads CASSLLAGGPSETQYF. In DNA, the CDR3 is TGTGCCAGCAGTCTCCTAGCGGGAGGGCCCTCGGAGACCCAGTACTTC.

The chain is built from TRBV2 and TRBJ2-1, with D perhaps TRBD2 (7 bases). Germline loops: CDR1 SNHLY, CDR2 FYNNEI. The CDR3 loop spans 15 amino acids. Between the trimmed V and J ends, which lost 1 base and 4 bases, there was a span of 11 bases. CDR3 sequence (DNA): TGTGCCAGCAGTGAAGAGGGGGGGACTTACAATGAGCAGTTCTTC. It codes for CASSEEGGTYNEQFF.

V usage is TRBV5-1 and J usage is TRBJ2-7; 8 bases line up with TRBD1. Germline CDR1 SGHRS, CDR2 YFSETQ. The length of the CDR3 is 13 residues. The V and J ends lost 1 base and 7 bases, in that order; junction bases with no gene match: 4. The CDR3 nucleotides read TGCGCCAGCAGCTTGACCACAGGGGGAGAGCAGTACTTC. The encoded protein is CASSLTTGGEQYF.

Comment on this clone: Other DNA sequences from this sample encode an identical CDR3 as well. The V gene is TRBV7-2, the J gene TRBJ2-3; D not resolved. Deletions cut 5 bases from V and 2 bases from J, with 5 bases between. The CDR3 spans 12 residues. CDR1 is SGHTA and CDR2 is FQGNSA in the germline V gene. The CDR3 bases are TGTGCCAGCAGCCTACTCACAGATACGCAGTATTTT. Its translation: CASSLLTDTQYF.

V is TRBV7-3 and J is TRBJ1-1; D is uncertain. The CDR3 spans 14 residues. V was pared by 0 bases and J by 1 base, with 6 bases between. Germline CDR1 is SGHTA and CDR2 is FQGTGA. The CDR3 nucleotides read TGTGCCAGCAGCTTAACTTACCAGAACACTGAAGCTTTCTTT. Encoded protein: CASSLTYQNTEAFF. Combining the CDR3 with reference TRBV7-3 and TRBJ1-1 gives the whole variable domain GAGVSQTPSNKVTEKGKYVELRCDPISGHTALYWYRQSLGQGPEFLIYFQGTGAADDSGLPNDRFFAVRPEGSVSTLKIQRTERGDSAVYLCASSLTYQNTEAFFGQGTRLTVV.

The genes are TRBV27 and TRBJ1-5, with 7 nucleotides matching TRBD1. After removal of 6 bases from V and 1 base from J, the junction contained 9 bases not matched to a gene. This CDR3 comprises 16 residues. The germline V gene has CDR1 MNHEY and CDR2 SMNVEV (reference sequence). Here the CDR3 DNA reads TGTGCCAGCAGCCGGAGAGGGACAGCGAGCAATCAGCCCCAGCATTTT. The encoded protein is CASSRRGTASNQPQHF.

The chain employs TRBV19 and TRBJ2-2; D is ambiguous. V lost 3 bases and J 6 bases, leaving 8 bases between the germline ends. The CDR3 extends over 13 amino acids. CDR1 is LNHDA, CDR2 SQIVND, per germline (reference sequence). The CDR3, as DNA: TGTGCCAGTAGTATGCCCAATCCCGGGGAGCTGTTTTTT. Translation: CASSMPNPGELFF.

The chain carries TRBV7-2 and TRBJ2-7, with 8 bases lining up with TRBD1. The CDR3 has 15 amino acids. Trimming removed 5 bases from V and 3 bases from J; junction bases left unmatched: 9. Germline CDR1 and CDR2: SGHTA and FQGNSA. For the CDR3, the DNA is TGTGCCAGCAGCCGTTCCGGACAGGGTTACTACGAGCAGTACTTC. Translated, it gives CASSRSGQGYYEQYF.

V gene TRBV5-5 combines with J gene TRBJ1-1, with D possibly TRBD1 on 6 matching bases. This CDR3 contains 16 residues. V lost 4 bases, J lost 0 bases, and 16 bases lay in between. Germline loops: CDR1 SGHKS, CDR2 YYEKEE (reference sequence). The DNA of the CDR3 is TGTGCCAGCAGCGGGTCGTCAGGGGTTATGAACACTGAAGCTTTCTTT. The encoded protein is CASSGSSGVMNTEAFF. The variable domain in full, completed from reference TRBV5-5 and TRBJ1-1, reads DAGVTQSPTHLIKTRGQQVTLRCSPISGHKSVSWYQQVLGQGPQFIFQYYEKEERGRGNFPDRFSARQFPNYSSELNVNALLLGDSALYLCASSGSSGVMNTEAFFGQGTRLTVV.